This T cell receptor (beta chain) is from a study of cytomegalovirus exposure and HLA in healthy donors. Study-wide background: Membership in the Caucasian-associated ancestry cluster was found for around 85% of 350 to 450 genotyped donors.

Despite likely unrecorded immune exposures, the donors were nominally healthy at the time of sampling. Concerning this clone itself: Its specificity is not known.

PCR was performed using 60 Vbeta and 13 Jbeta primers. Libraries were prepared by immunoSEQ multiplex PCR; TCRdb keeps only in-frame clonotypes and omits some of them. Of approximately 110,000 clones in the sample, around 77% were seen once. Points from the study as a whole: In vitro data verified a few CMV-associated chains as specific for CMV antigens. Researchers catalogued roughly 150 TCR beta chains as cytomegalovirus-associated.

Germline V gene data show CDR1 as MNHNS and CDR2 as SASEGT. V was pared by 1 base and J by 4 bases, with 4 bases of the junction left unmatched. This CDR3 contains 15 residues. V and J are TRBV6-1 and TRBJ1-2, with 9 nucleotides matching TRBD1. Sequencing used PBMCs. This receptor was taken from a human donor in good health. This chain's CDR3 is CASSEGTGVPYGYTF. The CDR3 DNA reads TGTGCCAGCAGTGAAGGGACAGGGGTCCCCTATGGCTACACCTTC.